A single sample gave rise to the 22 T cell receptor beta chains below, sequenced in a study of blood T cell repertoires in COVID-19. The method was immunoSEQ multiplex PCR; TCRdb's version includes in-frame clones alone and lacks a portion of them. Of roughly 150,000 clones in the sample, 84% were seen once. Sequencing was carried out using peripheral blood. The receptors shown here come from a woman aged 50 to 65 with acute or convalescent COVID-19.

The J gene is TRBJ2-7, the V gene TRBV7-2, with D possibly being TRBD1 (6 bases). Germline CDR1 and CDR2: SGHTA and FQGNSA. Trimming pared 6 bases from V and 3 bases from J, leaving 12 bases between. This CDR3 is built from 13 residues. Written as DNA, the CDR3 is TGTGCCAGCAGAAACAGCAGGGGCTACGAGCAGTACTTC. It is translated as CASRNSRGYEQYF.

V is TRBV2 and J is TRBJ2-3; possible D gene TRBD2, 5 bases. The length of the CDR3 is 15 residues. V lost 7 bases, J lost 1 base, and 15 bases lay in between. Germline CDR1 and CDR2: SNHLY and FYNNEI. The CDR3 DNA reads TGTGCCAGCACCACTGACGGGGTTCGCACAGATACGCAGTATTTT. Its translation: CASTTDGVRTDTQYF.

The rearrangement joins TRBV7-2 to TRBJ1-5; D gene uncertain. Between the trimmed V and J ends, which lost 1 base and 6 bases, there was a span of 4 bases. Germline CDR1 and CDR2: SGHTA and FQGNSA. The CDR3 contains 12 residues. The CDR3: CASSLDSQPQHF. The CDR3 DNA is TGTGCCAGCAGCTTAGACAGTCAGCCCCAGCATTTT.

The chain is built from TRBV5-4 and TRBJ2-2; the D gene is possibly TRBD2 (6 bases). The CDR3 totals 16 residues. Per germline, CDR1 SGHNT and CDR2 YYREEE (reference sequence). Trimming stripped 1 base from V and 1 base from J, with 11 bases between. CDR3 in DNA: TGTGCCAGCAGCTTGTCCGGTAGCGGGAACACCGGGGAGCTGTTTTTT. Translation: CASSLSGSGNTGELFF.

J is TRBJ2-1 and V is TRBV19; D unclear. The CDR3 extends over 11 amino acids. Trimming shortened V by 7 bases and J by 5 bases, and 6 bases separated the two germline ends. Germline-derived CDR1 and CDR2 are LNHDA and SQIVND (reference sequence). The CDR3 loop reads CASTVHNEQFF. The CDR3 bases are TGTGCCAGTACCGTTCACAATGAGCAGTTCTTC.

This sequence joins TRBV6-5 and TRBJ1-1, with 9 bases matching TRBD1. Looked up from germline, CDR1 is MNHEY and CDR2 is SVGAGI. J gave up 5 bases and V 2 bases, and 0 bases lay outside the gene matches. The CDR3 length is 13 residues. DNA of the CDR3: TGTGCCAGCAGTTACGGGACAGGGACTGAAGCTTTCTTT. It encodes CASSYGTGTEAFF.

The chain joins TRBV5-1 to TRBJ2-1, with 12 bases identical to TRBD2. There are 16 residues in the CDR3. The germline V gene has CDR1 SGHRS and CDR2 YFSETQ. Unmatched junction bases numbered 6, after V lost 1 base and J lost 7 bases. The CDR3 reads CASSLFSSGRGNEQFF. CDR3 DNA: TGCGCCAGCAGCTTGTTCTCTAGCGGGAGGGGGAATGAGCAGTTCTTC.

The rearrangement links TRBV7-9 to TRBJ1-6, with no clear D. The V and J ends lost 2 bases and 10 bases respectively, with 9 bases between them. The germline V gene encodes CDR1 SEHNR and CDR2 FQNEAQ (reference sequence). The CDR3 is made up of 13 amino acids. The CDR3 DNA reads as TGTGCCAGCAGCTTAAACAGCTTGTCACCCCTCCACTTT. Translation gives CASSLNSLSPLHF.

V and J are TRBV5-6 and TRBJ1-5; perhaps TRBD1 as D (5 bases). Per germline, CDR1 SGHDT and CDR2 YYEEEE. V lost 0 bases and J 2 bases, leaving 12 bases between the germline ends. The CDR3 consists of 16 residues. In DNA, the CDR3 is TGTGCCAGCAGCTTGGGGGCAGGGCCGGGCAATCAGCCCCAGCATTTT. Protein: CASSLGAGPGNQPQHF. Combining the CDR3 with reference TRBV5-6 and TRBJ1-5 gives the whole variable domain DAGVTQSPTHLIKTRGQQVTLRCSPKSGHDTVSWYQQALGQGPQFIFQYYEEEERQRGNFPDRFSGHQFPNYSSELNVNALLLGDSALYLCASSLGAGPGNQPQHFGDGTRLSIL.

The rearrangement joins TRBV19 to TRBJ2-2; TRBD1 matches 9 bases. The CDR3 runs to 15 residues. V was pared by 6 bases and J by 0 bases, with 2 bases of the junction left unmatched. The V gene's germline CDR1 is LNHDA and CDR2 SQIVND (reference sequence). In nucleotides, the CDR3 is TGTGCCAGTAGAACAGGGGGCCCGAACACCGGGGAGCTGTTTTTT. Translating gives CASRTGGPNTGELFF.

V is TRBV9 and J is TRBJ2-2; 8 bases are a match to TRBD2. V shed 3 bases, J shed 4 bases, and the junction held 5 bases outside the gene matches. The CDR3 sequence is 15 residues long. CDR1 and CDR2 (germline): SGDLS, YYNGEE. The chain's CDR3 is CASSATSAGTGELFF. CDR3 nucleotide sequence: TGTGCCAGCAGCGCGACTAGCGCGGGCACCGGGGAGCTGTTTTTT.

The chain's CDR3 is CASSLYLNSGNTIYF. The CDR3 region has the DNA TGCGCCAGCAGCTTATATCTAAACTCTGGAAACACCATATATTTT. The gene calls are TRBV5-1 and TRBJ1-3; D unclear. Germline CDR1 is SGHRS and CDR2 is YFSETQ. Trimming removed 2 bases at V and 0 bases at J, with 9 bases between. The CDR3 totals 15 residues. The full variable domain, in which reference TRBV5-1 and TRBJ1-3 provide the parts outside the CDR3, is KAGVTQTPRYLIKTRGQQVTLSCSPISGHRSVSWYQQTPGQGLQFLFEYFSETQRNKGNFPGRFSGRQFSNSRSEMNVSTLELGDSALYLCASSLYLNSGNTIYFGEGSWLTVV.

The J gene is TRBJ2-2, the V gene TRBV2; the D gene is possibly TRBD2 (6 bases). CDR3 length: 14 residues. Germline CDR1 and CDR2: SNHLY and FYNNEI. Between the trimmed V and J ends, which lost 5 bases and 5 bases, there was a span of 12 bases. The CDR3: CASSRREGTGELFF. In DNA, the CDR3 is TGTGCCAGCAGTAGGAGGGAAGGAACCGGGGAGCTGTTTTTT.

The rearrangement uses TRBV9 and TRBJ1-3; no clear D gene. This CDR3 is 13 amino acids long. The germline V gene has CDR1 SGDLS and CDR2 YYNGEE. V lost 5 bases to trimming and J lost 9 bases, with 15 bases between them. CDR3 DNA sequence: TGTGCCAGCAGTGGGCCAGTGCAGAGCACCATATATTTT. Protein sequence: CASSGPVQSTIYF.

The rearrangement joins TRBV2 to TRBJ2-3, with 7 bases that match TRBD2. V was clipped by 5 bases and J by 7 bases; unmatched bases: 12. CDR3 length equals 15 residues. Germline CDR1 reads SNHLY; CDR2 reads FYNNEI. The CDR3 spells CASSPGLPTPNTQYF. Written as DNA, the CDR3 is TGTGCCAGCAGTCCGGGACTACCCACCCCGAATACGCAGTATTTT. Filled out from reference TRBV2 and TRBJ2-3, the complete variable domain reads EPEVTQTPSHQVTQMGQEVILRCVPISNHLYFYWYRQILGQKVEFLVSFYNNEISEKSEIFDDQFSVERPDGSNFTLKIRSTKLEDSAMYFCASSPGLPTPNTQYFGPGTRLTVL.

This chain joins TRBV7-2 and TRBJ2-3, with 8 bases matching TRBD1. Germline trimming cut 5 bases from V and 6 bases from J; bases unmatched to any gene: 10. This CDR3 has 15 amino acids. The germline V gene has CDR1 SGHTA and CDR2 FQGNSA. The DNA of the CDR3 is TGTGCCAGCAGCGCAAGGGACAGGTTTCTTGATACGCAGTATTTT. Residues: CASSARDRFLDTQYF.

The chain carries TRBV14 and TRBJ1-6; tentatively, D is TRBD1 (5 bases). Trimming removed 4 bases from V and 9 bases from J, with 13 bases in between. CDR3 size: 14 residues. The germline CDR1 and CDR2 sequences are SGHDN and FVKESK. CDR3 nucleotides: TGTGCCAGCAGCCTAAGCCAGGGTTCTTCACCCCTCCACTTT. Translation: CASSLSQGSSPLHF.

The rearrangement uses TRBV7-2 and TRBJ1-6; 10 bases are a match to TRBD1. CDR1 is SGHTA, CDR2 FQGNSA, per germline. This CDR3 is built from 15 residues. V shed 5 bases, J shed 9 bases, and the junction held 7 bases outside the gene matches. In nucleotides, the CDR3 is TGTGCCAGCAGCCGGGACAGGGGTGAAATTTCACCCCTCCACTTT. Its protein is CASSRDRGEISPLHF.

The CDR3 is CASSPRGGSGANVLTF. The CDR3 region has the DNA TGTGCCAGCTCACCACGGGGGGGCTCTGGGGCCAACGTCCTGACTTTC. The V gene is TRBV18, the J gene TRBJ2-6; 7 nucleotides line up with TRBD2. The germline V gene encodes CDR1 KGHSH and CDR2 LQKENI. The CDR3 contains 16 residues. With V trimmed by 1 base and J by 0 bases, 0 bases remained unmatched.

This chain joins TRBV7-2 and TRBJ1-2, with a possible D match to TRBD1 (5 bases). Germline assignment: CDR1 SGHTA and CDR2 FQGNSA. The CDR3 sequence is 13 residues long. The V gene lost 5 bases and the J gene lost 1 base, with 8 bases spanning the gap. The chain's CDR3 is CASSPRGNYGYTF. CDR3 bases: TGTGCCAGCAGCCCTAGGGGTAACTATGGCTACACCTTC.

This clone has a single count. V gene TRBV20-1 combines with J gene TRBJ1-2; D is uncertain. From germline, CDR1 is DFQATT and CDR2 SNEGSKA (reference sequence). This CDR3 has 11 residues. Trimming pared 6 bases from V and 5 bases from J, leaving 10 bases between. The CDR3 DNA sequence: TGCAGTGCCCGGGGTCCTTATGGCTACACCTTC. The encoded protein is CSARGPYGYTF.

The chain recombines TRBV2 with TRBJ1-3; 7 nucleotides align to TRBD1. With V trimmed by 6 bases and J by 0 bases, 11 bases remained unmatched. The germline gives CDR1 SNHLY, CDR2 FYNNEI. The CDR3 length is 17 residues. The CDR3 DNA sequence: TGTGCCAGCAGCCCAAAGGGACAGAGTTTCTCTGGAAACACCATATATTTT. Its translation: CASSPKGQSFSGNTIYF.